This T cell receptor beta chain stems from a study of T cell responses to AZD1222 COVID-19 vaccine. Study-wide results and caveats: The study found Spike-specific TCR breadth and depth rose after two AZD1222 doses. A mostly white British donor set with more females was recruited, and clonal diversity was possibly underestimated. A reported finding is that nearly half of spike-specific TCRs target unmutated variant regions. Spike-spanning, vaccine-associated CD4 TCRs were dominant at 160-218 and 743-854.

The CDR3 contains 14 residues. Germline values: CDR1 MNHEY, CDR2 SMNVEV (reference sequence). V lost 5 bases and J 1 base, leaving 11 bases between the germline ends. Clones were read by immunoSEQ multiplex PCR, and TCRdb kept only the in-frame ones, dropping some. This sample has roughly 120,000 clones, with roughly 86% found just once. In regard to this clone: What it recognizes is unknown.

The rearrangement links TRBV27 to TRBJ1-2; a weak D match, TRBD1 (6 bases). The source material was peripheral blood, sampled on day 0 of MenACWY control vaccination. The sequence derives from an adult in good health. CDR3 in DNA: TGTGCCAGCAGTCCCCAGGGGCTTAACTATGGCTACACCTTC. Translation gives CASSPQGLNYGYTF.